This T cell receptor beta chain was observed in a study of OX40 agonist ivuxolimab in advanced cancers. In the study overall: Melanoma, hepatocellular carcinoma, head and neck or renal cell cancer occurred in dose-escalation patients. The eligibility criteria allowed prior anti-PD-1, anti-PD-L1 or anti-CTLA-4 therapy, and 40% had some.

A note on this clone: Antigen specificity is unknown.

This table comes from immunoSEQ multiplex PCR, and its TCRdb copy is limited to in-frame clones, with some not included. The sample carries 80,000 to 95,000 clones, roughly nine tenths recorded once. This CDR3 has 15 amino acids. Trimming took 0 bases from V and 4 from J; bases not matched to a gene: 2. Germline values: CDR1 SGHRS, CDR2 YFSETQ. Study outcomes and limitations: CD4+ and CD8+ blood T cells expanded clonally by week 6 at 0.1 to 3.0 mg/kg. The 0.1-3.0 mg/kg partial responders had among the lowest clonal expansion.

This TCR came from an adult with an advanced solid tumor such as melanoma, head and neck, liver or kidney cancer. This chain joins TRBV5-1 and TRBJ2-2; 8 bases map to TRBD1. Sequenced material: CD4+ or CD8+ T cells sorted from blood, taken in a trial of the OX40 agonist ivuxolimab. Here the CDR3 reads CASSLGTGTTGELFF. The CDR3 DNA sequence: TGCGCCAGCAGCTTGGGGACAGGGACCACCGGGGAGCTGTTTTTT.